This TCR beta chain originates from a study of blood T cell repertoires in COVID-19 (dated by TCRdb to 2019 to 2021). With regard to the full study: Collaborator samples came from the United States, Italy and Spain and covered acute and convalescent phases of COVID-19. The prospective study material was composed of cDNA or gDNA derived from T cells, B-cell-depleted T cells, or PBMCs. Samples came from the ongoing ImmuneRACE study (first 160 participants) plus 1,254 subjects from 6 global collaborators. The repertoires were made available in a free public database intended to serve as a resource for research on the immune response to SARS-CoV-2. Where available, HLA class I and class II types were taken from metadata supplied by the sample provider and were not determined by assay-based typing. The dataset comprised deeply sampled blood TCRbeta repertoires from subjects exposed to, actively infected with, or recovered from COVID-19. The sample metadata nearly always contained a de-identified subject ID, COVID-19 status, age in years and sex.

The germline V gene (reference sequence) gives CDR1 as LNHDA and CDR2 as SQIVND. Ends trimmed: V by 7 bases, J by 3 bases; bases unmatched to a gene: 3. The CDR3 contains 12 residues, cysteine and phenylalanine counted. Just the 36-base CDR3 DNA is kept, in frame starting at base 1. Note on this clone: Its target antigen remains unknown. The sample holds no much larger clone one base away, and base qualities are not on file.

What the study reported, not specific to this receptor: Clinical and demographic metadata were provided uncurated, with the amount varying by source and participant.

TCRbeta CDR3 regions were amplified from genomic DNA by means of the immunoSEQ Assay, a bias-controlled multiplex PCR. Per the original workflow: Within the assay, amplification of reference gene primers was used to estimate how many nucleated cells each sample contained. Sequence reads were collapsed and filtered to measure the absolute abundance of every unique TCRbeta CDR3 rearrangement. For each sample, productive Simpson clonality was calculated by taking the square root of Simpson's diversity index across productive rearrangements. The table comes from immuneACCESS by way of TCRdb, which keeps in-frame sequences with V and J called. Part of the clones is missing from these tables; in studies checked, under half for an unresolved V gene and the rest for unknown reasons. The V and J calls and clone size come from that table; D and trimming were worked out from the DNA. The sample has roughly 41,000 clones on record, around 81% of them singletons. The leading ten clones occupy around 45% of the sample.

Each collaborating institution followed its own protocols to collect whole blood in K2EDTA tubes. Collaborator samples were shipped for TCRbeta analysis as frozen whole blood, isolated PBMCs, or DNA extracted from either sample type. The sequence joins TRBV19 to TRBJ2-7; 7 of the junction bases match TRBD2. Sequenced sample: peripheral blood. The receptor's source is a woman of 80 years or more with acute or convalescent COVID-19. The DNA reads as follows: TGTGCCAGTACCGGCGGGGGCTACGAGCAGTACTTC. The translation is CASTGGGYEQYF.